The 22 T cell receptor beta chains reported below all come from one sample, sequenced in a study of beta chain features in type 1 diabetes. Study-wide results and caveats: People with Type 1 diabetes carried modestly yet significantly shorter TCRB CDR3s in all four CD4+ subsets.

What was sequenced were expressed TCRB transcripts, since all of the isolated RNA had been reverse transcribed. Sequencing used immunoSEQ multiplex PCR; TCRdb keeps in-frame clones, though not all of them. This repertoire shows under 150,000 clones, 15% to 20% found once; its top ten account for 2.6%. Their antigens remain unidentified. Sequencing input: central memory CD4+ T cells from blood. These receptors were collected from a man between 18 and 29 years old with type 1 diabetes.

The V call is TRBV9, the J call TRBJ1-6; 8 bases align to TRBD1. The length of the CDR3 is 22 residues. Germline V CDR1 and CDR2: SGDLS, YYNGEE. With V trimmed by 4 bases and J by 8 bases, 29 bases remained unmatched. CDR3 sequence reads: CASSPTPQGARDWSQGYSPLHF. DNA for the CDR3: TGTGCCAGCAGCCCCACTCCTCAGGGGGCGAGAGATTGGTCACAAGGCTATTCACCCCTCCACTTT.

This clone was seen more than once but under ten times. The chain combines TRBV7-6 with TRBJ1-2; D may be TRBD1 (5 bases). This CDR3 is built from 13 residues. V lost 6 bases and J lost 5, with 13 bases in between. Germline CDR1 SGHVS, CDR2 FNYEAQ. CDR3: CASSHAGGYGYTF. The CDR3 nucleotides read TGTGCCAGCAGTCACGCTGGGGGATATGGCTACACCTTC.

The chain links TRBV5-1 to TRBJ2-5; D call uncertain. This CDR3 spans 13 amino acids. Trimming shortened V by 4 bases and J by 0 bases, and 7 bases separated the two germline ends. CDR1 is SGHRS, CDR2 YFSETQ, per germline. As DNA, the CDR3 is TGCGCCAGCAGCCAAACCAACCAAGAGACCCAGTACTTC. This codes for CASSQTNQETQYF.

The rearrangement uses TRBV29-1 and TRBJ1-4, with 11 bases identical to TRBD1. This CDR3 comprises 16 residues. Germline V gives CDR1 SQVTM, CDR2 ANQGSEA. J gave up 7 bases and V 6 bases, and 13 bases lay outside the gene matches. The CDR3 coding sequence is TGCAGCGTGGCAAAGATTCCGGGACAGGGGGGTGAAAAACTGTTTTTT. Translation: CSVAKIPGQGGEKLFF.

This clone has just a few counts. The CDR3 bases are TGTGCCAGCAGTTACCTGACTAGTTCCAATGAGCAGTTCTTC. Translation gives CASSYLTSSNEQFF. The genes are TRBV6-5 and TRBJ2-1; tentative D call: TRBD2 (6 bases). The CDR3 has 14 residues. Deletions cut 2 bases from V and 6 bases from J, with 11 bases between. The germline gives CDR1 MNHEY, CDR2 SVGAGI.

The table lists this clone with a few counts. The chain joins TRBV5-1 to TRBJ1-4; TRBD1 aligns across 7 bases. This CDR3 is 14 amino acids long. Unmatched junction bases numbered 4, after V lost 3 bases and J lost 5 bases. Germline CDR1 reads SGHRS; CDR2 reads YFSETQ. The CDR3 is CASSSGQPNEKLFF. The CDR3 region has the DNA TGCGCCAGCAGCTCGGGACAGCCCAATGAAAAACTGTTTTTT.

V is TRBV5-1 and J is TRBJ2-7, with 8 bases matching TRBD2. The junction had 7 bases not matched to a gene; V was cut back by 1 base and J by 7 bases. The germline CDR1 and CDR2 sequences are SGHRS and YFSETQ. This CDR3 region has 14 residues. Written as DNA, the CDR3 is TGCGCCAGCAGCTTGTCAGCGGGAGAGCGGGAGCAGTACTTC. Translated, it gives CASSLSAGEREQYF.

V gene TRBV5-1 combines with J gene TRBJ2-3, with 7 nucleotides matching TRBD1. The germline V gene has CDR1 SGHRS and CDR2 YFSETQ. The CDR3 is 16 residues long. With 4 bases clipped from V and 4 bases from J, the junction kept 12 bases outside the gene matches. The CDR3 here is CASSLTGVSPPDTQYF. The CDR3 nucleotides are TGCGCCAGCAGCCTTACAGGGGTATCTCCCCCAGATACGCAGTATTTT.

The CDR3 DNA is TGTGCCAGCAGGTCTGACACGGGGGGGCTAGGGACAGATACGCAGTATTTT. This translates into CASRSDTGGLGTDTQYF. The chain employs TRBV7-2 and TRBJ2-3; 8 bases map to TRBD2. The CDR3 has 17 residues. Germline V gene sequence: CDR1 SGHTA, CDR2 FQGNSA. V lost 6 bases to trimming and J lost 3 bases; unmatched junction nucleotides: 14.

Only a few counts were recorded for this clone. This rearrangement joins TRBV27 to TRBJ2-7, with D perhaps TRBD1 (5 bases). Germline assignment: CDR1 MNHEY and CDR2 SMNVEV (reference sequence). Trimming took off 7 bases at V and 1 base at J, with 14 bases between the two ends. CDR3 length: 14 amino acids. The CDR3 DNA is TGTGCCAGCAAGGTGGGGCCCTCGTCCTACGAGCAGTACTTC. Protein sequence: CASKVGPSSYEQYF.

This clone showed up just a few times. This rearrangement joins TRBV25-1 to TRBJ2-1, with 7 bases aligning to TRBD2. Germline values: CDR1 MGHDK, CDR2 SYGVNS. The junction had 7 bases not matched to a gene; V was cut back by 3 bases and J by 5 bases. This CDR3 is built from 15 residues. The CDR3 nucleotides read TGTGCCAGCAGTGACGGGTCTAGCGGCCACAATGAGCAGTTCTTC. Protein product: CASSDGSSGHNEQFF.

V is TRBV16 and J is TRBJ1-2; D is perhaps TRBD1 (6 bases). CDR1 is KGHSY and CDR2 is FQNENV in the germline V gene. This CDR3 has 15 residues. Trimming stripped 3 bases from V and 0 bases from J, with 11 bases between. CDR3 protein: CASSHGTTTNYGYTF. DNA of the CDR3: TGTGCCAGCAGCCACGGGACAACAACTAACTATGGCTACACCTTC.

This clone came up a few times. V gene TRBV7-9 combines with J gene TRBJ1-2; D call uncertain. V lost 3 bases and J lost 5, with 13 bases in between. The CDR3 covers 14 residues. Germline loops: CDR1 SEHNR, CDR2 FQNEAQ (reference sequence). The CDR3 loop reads CASSFGRTSYGYTF. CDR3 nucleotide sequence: TGTGCCAGCAGCTTCGGCAGGACCAGTTATGGCTACACCTTC.

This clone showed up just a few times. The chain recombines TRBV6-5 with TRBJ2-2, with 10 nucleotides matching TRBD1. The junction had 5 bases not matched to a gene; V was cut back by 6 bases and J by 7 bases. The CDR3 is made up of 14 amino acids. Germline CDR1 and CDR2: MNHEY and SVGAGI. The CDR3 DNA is TGTGCCAGCAGCTGGACAGGGGGAAACGGGGAGCTGTTTTTT. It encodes CASSWTGGNGELFF.

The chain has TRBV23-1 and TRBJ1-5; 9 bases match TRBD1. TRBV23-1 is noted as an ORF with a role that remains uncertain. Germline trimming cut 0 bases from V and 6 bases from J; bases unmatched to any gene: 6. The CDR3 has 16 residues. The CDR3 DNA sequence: TGCGCCAGCAGTCAATCATGGGACAGGGCTGTTCAGCCCCAGCATTTT. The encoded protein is CASSQSWDRAVQPQHF.

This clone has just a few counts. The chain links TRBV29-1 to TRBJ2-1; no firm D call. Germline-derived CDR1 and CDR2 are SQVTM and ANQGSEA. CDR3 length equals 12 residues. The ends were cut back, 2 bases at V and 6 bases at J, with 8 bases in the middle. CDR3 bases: TGCAGCGTTGAAAAACAGAGCAATGAGCAGTTCTTC. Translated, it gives CSVEKQSNEQFF.

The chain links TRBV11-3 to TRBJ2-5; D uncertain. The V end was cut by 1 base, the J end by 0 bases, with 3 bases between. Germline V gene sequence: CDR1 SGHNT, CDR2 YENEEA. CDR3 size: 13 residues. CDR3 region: CASSLVHQETQYF. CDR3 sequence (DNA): TGTGCCAGCAGCTTAGTTCACCAAGAGACCCAGTACTTC.

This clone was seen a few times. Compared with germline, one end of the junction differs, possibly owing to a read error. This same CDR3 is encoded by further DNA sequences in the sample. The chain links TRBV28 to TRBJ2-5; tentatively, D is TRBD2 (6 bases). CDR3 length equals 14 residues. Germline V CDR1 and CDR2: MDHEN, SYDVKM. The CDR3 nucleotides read TGTGCCAGCAGCCGGGGGTGGGCCCAAGCGACCCAGTACTTC. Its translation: CASSRGWAQATQYF.

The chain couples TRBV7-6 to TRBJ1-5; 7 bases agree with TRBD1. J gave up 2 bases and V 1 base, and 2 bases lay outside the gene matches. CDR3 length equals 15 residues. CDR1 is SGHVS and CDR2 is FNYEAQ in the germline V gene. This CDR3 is CASSLEQGGNQPQHF. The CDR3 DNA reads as TGTGCCAGCAGCTTAGAGCAGGGGGGCAATCAGCCCCAGCATTTT.

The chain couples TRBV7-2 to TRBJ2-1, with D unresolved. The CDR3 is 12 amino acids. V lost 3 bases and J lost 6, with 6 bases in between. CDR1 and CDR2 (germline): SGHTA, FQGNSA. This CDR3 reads CASSFMANEQFF. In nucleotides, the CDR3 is TGTGCCAGCAGCTTTATGGCCAATGAGCAGTTCTTC.

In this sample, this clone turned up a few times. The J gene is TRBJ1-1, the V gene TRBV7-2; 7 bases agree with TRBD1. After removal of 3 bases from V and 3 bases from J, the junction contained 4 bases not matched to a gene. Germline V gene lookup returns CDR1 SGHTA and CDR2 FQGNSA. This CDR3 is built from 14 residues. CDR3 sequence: CASSFGTEHTEAFF. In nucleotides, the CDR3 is TGTGCCAGCAGCTTTGGGACAGAGCACACTGAAGCTTTCTTT.

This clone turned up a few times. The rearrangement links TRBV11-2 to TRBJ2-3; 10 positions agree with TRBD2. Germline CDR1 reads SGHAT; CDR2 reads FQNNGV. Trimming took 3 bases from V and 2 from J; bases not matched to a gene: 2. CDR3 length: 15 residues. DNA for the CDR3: TGTGCCAGCAGCTTCACTAGCGGGGTCACAGATACGCAGTATTTT. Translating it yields CASSFTSGVTDTQYF.